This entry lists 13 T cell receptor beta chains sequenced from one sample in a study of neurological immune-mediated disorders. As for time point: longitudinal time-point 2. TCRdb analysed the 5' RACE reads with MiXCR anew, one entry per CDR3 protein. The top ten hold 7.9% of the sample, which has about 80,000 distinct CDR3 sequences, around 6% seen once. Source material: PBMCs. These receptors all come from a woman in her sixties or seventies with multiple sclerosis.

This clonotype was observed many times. The CDR3 region is CSADTSRYEQYF. CDR3 bases: TGCAGTGCTGACACCTCTCGCTACGAGCAGTACTTC. This chain joins TRBV20-1 and TRBJ2-7; no definite D call. Germline V gene lookup returns CDR1 DFQATT and CDR2 SNEGSKA (reference sequence). Trimming removed 5 bases at V and 3 bases at J, with 11 bases between. This CDR3 has 12 amino acids.

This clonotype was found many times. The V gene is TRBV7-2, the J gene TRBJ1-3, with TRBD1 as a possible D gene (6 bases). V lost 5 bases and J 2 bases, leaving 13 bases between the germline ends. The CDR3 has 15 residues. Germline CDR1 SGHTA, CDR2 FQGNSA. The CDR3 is CASSPGPGAGNTIYF. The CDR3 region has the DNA TGTGCCAGCAGCCCGGGGCCAGGGGCTGGAAACACCATATATTTT.

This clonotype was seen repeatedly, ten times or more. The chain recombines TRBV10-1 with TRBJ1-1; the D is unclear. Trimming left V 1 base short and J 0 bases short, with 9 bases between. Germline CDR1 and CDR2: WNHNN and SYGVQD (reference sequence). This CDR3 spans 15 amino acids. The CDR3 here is CASSEYSGLNTEAFF. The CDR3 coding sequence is TGCGCCAGCAGTGAGTACTCAGGCTTGAACACTGAAGCTTTCTTT.

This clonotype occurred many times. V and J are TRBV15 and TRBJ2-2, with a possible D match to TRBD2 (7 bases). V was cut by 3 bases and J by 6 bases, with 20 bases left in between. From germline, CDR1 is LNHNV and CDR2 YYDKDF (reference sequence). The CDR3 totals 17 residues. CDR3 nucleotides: TGTGCCACCAGCAGGCAAACAGGGAGGGGGATACCCGGGGAGCTGTTTTTT. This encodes CATSRQTGRGIPGELFF. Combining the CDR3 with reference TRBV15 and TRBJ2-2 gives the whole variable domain DAMVIQNPRYQVTQFGKPVTLSCSQTLNHNVMYWYQQKSSQAPKLLFHYYDKDFNNEADTPDNFQSRRPNTSFCFLDIRSPGLGDTAMYLCATSRQTGRGIPGELFFGEGSRLTVL.

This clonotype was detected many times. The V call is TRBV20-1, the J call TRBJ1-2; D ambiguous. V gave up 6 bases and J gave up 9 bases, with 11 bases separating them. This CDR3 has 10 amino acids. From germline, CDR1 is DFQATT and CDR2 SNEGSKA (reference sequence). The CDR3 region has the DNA TGCAGTGCCCGAGCCTCAAGCTACACCTTC. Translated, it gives CSARASSYTF.

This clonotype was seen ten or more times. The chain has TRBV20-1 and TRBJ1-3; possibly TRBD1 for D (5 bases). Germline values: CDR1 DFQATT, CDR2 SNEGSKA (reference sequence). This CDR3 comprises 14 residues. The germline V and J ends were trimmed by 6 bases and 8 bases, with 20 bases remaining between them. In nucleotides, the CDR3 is TGCAGTGCCCGTGACAGCTCTGTTGCAGACACCATATATTTT. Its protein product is CSARDSSVADTIYF.

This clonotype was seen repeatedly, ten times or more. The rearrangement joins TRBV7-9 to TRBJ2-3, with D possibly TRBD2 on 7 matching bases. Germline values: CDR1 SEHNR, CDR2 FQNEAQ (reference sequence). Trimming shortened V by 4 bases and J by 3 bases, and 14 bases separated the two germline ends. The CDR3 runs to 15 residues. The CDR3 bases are TGTGCCAGCAGCTGGAGGGGGGGCGCGACAGATACGCAGTATTTT. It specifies CASSWRGGATDTQYF.

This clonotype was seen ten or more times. The CDR3 region has the DNA TGCGCCAGCAGCTTGGGGCACAGGGACATTGCCTACGAGCAGTACTTC. Its translation: CASSLGHRDIAYEQYF. V is TRBV5-1 and J is TRBJ2-7; tentatively, D is TRBD1 (6 bases). The CDR3 is 16 residues long. CDR1 and CDR2 from the germline V gene are SGHRS and YFSETQ. V was trimmed by 0 bases and J by 2 bases, leaving 15 bases between them.

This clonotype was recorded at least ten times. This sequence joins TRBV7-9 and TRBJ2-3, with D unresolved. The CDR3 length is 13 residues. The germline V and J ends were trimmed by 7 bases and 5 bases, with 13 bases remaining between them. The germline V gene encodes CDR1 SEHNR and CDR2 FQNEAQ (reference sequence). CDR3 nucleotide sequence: TGTGCCAGCACCCCGGCGGATCTAGATACGCAGTATTTT. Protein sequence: CASTPADLDTQYF.

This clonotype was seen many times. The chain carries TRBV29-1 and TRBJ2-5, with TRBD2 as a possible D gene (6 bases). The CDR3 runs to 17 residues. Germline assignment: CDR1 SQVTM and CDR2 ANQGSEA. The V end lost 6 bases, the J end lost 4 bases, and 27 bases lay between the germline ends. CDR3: CSVDAQAWGVIRETQYF. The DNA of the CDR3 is TGCAGCGTGGACGCCCAAGCGTGGGGGGTTATAAGAGAGACCCAGTACTTC.

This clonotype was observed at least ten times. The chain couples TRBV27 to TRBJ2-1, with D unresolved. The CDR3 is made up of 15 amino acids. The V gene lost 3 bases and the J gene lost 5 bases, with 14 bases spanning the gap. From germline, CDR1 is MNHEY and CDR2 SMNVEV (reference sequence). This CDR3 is CASSFIVAKNNEQFF. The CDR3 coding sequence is TGTGCCAGCAGTTTTATTGTGGCAAAGAACAATGAGCAGTTCTTC.

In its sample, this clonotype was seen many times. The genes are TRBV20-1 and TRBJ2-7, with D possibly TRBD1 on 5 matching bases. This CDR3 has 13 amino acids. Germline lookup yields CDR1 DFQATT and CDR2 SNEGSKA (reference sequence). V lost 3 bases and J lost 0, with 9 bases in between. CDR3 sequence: CSASDSSSYEQYF. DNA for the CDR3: TGCAGTGCTAGCGACAGCAGCTCCTACGAGCAGTACTTC.

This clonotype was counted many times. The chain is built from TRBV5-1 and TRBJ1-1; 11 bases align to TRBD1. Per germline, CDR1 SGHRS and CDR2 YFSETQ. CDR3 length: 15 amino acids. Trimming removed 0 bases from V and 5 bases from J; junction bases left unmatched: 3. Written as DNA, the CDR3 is TGCGCCAGCAGCTTGGACGGGACAGGGGGAACTGAAGCTTTCTTT. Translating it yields CASSLDGTGGTEAFF.